One TCR beta chain is described in this entry. As yet, its antigen is unknown. This specimen comes from a study of shared clonotypes between healthy human individuals. Study-wide results and caveats: The study drew on few donors, limiting represented genetic and exposure-history diversity. Depth of sequencing was expected to influence donor clonotype sharing.

The genomic DNA of each subset was split evenly across several immunoSEQ plates. Assay: immunoSEQ multiplex PCR; the TCRdb copy retains only in-frame clones and omits some. The sample has 550,000 to 600,000 clones; around 78% are singletons. The CDR3 contains 15 residues. The trim removed 8 bases at V and 2 bases at J, leaving 5 bases unmatched. Germline CDR1 and CDR2: MNHNS and SASEGT. Sequencing was carried out using PBMCs. This receptor was identified in a woman between 40 and 55 years old in good health. Some clones in this sample may be carry-over from other donors' samples. V is TRBV6-1 and J is TRBJ2-1, with 11 bases identical to TRBD2. In DNA form, the CDR3 reads TGTGCCAGCCGACTAGCGGGAATAACCTACAATGAGCAGTTCTTC. Its protein product is CASRLAGITYNEQFF.